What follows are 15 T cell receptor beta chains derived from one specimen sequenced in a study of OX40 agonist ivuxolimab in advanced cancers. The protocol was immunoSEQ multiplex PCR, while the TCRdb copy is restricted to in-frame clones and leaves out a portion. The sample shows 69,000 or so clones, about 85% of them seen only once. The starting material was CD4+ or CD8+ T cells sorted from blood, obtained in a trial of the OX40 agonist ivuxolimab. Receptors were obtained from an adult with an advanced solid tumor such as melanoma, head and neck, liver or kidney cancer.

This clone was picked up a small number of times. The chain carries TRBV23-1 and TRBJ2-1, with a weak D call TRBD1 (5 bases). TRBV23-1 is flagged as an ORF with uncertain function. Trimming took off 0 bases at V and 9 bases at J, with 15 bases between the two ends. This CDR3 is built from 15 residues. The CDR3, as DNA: TGCGCCAGCAGTCAATCCGGACATGCCTCGGTTGAGCAGTTCTTC. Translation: CASSQSGHASVEQFF.

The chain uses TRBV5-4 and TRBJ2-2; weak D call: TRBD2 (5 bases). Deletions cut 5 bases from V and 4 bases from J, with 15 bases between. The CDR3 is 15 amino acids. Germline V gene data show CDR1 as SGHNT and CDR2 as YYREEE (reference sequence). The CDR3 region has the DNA TGTGCCAGCAGTCCCGGCCGGGGTGGCACCGGGGAGCTGTTTTTT. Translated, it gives CASSPGRGGTGELFF.

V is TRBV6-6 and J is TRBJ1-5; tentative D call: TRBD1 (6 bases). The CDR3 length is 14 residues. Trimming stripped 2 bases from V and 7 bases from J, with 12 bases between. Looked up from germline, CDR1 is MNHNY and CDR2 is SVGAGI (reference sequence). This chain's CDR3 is CASSYTAGVQPQHF. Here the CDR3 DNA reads TGTGCCAGCAGTTACACAGCAGGGGTACAGCCCCAGCATTTT.

In nucleotides, the CDR3 is TGTGCCAGCAGTTTAAAAGGGGGCCCCGGTGGGTACGAGCAGTACTTC. Translation gives CASSLKGGPGGYEQYF. The J gene is TRBJ2-7, the V gene TRBV27; 7 nucleotides agree with TRBD1. The CDR3 is 16 amino acids. Germline CDR1 and CDR2: MNHEY and SMNVEV (reference sequence). Trimming at V came to 2 bases and at J to 4 bases, leaving 11 bases not matched to a gene.

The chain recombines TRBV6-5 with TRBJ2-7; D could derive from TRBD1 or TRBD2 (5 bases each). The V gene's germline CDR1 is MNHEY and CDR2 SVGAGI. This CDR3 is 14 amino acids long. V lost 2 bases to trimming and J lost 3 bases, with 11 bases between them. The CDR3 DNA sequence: TGTGCCAGCAGTTACGGGAGTCAGGGCTACGAGCAGTACTTC. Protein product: CASSYGSQGYEQYF.

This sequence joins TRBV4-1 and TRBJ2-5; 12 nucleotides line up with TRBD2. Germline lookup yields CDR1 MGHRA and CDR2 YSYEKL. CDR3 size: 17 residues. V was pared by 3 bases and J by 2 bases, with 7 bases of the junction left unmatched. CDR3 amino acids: CASSHGGLAGQQETQYF. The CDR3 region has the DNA TGCGCCAGCAGCCATGGAGGACTAGCGGGACAACAAGAGACCCAGTACTTC.

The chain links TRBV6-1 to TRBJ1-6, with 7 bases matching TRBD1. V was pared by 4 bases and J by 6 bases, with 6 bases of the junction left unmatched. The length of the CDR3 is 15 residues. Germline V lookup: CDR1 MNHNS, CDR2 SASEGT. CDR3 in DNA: TGTGCCAGCAGTGTACAGGGGTTGGGTAATTCACCCCTCCACTTT. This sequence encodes CASSVQGLGNSPLHF.

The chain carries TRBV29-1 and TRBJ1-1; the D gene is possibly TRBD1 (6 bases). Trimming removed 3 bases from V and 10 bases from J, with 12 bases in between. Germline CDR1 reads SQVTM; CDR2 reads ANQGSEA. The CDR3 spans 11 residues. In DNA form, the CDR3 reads TGCAGCGTTGAGTGGGGGCGCGGAGCTTTCTTT. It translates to CSVEWGRGAFF.

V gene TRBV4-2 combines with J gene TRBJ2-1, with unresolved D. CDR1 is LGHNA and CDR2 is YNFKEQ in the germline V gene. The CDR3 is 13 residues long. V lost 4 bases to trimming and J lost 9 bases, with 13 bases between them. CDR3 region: CASSPDVKSEQFF. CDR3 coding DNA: TGTGCCAGCAGCCCAGACGTCAAGAGTGAGCAGTTCTTC.

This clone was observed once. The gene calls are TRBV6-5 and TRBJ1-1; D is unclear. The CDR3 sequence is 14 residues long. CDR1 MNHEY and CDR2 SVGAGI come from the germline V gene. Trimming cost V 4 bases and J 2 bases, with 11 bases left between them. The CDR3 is CASSSLLGNTEAFF. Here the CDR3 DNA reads TGTGCCAGCAGTTCATTATTGGGTAACACTGAAGCTTTCTTT.

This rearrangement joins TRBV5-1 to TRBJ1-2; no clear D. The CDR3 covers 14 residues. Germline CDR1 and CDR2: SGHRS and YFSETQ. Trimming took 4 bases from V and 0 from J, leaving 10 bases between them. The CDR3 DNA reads TGCGCCAGCAGCGGAAGCACAACTAACTATGGCTACACCTTC. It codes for CASSGSTTNYGYTF. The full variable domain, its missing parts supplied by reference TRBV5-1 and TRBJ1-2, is KAGVTQTPRYLIKTRGQQVTLSCSPISGHRSVSWYQQTPGQGLQFLFEYFSETQRNKGNFPGRFSGRQFSNSRSEMNVSTLELGDSALYLCASSGSTTNYGYTFGSGTRLTVV.

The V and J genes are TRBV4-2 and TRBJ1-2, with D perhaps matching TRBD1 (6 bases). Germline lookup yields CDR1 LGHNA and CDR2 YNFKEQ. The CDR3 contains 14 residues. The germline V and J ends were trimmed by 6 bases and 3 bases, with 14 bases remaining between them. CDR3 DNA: TGTGCCAGCAGACAAAAAGCAGGGGACTATGGCTACACCTTC. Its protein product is CASRQKAGDYGYTF.

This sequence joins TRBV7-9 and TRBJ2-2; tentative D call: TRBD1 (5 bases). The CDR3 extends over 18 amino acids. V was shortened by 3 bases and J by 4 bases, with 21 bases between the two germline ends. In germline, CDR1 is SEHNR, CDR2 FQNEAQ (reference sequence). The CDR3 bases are TGTGCCAGCAGCTTCGTTTGGGGCCTCGGGTCCCTCACCGGGGAGCTGTTTTTT. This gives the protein CASSFVWGLGSLTGELFF.

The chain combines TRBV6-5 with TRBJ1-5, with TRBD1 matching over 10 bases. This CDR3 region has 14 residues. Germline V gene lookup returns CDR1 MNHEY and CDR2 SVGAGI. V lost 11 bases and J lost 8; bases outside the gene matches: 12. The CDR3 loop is CARPPGTGDEPQHF. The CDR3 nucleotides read TGTGCCCGTCCTCCCGGGACAGGGGATGAGCCCCAGCATTTT.

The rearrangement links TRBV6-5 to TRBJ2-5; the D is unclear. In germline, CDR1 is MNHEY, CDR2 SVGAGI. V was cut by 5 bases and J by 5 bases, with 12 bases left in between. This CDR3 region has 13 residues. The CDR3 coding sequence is TGTGCCAGCAGTCGCTCGTTGGTGGAGACCCAGTACTTC. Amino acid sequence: CASSRSLVETQYF.